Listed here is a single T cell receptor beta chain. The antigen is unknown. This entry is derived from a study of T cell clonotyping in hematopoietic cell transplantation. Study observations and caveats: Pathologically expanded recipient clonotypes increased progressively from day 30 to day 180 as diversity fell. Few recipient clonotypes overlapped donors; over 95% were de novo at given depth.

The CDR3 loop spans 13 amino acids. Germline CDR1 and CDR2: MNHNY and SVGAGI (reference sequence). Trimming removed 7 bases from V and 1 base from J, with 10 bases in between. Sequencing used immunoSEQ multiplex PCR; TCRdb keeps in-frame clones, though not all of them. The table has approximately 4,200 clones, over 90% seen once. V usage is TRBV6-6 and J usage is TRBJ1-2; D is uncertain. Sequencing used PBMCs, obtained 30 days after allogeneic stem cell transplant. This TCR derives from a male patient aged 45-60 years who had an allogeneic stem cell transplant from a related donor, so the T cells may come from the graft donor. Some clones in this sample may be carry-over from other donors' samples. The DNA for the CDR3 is TGTGCCAGCACCGATGGCAATAACTATGGCTACACCTTC. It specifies CASTDGNNYGYTF.